These 14 T cell receptor beta chains were sequenced from one sample in a study of CD8+ T cells in alopecia areata. Treatment in this sample: oral pan-JAK inhibitor, 5-10 mg twice daily. After isolation, RNA underwent reverse transcription to generate cDNA as the sequencing template. Profiling relied on immunoSEQ multiplex PCR, and the TCRdb table lists in-frame clones only, not all of them. The sample includes some 180,000 clones, about 55% of them seen just once. Sequenced material: CD8+ T cells sorted from blood, taken at week 24, from a patient treated with tofacitinib. The receptor source for this set is a human donor with alopecia areata.

The chain carries TRBV5-6 and TRBJ2-7, with D hard to call. The length of the CDR3 is 12 residues. The V end lost 1 base, the J end lost 5 bases, and 7 bases lay between the germline ends. Germline V gene data show CDR1 as SGHDT and CDR2 as YYEEEE. CDR3 residues: CASSLRWDEQYF. The CDR3 nucleotides read TGTGCCAGCAGCTTGAGGTGGGACGAGCAGTACTTC.

The V gene is TRBV25-1, the J gene TRBJ2-3, with TRBD2 matching 10 bases. The trim removed 2 bases at V and 5 bases at J, leaving 7 bases unmatched. CDR3 length: 16 amino acids. The germline V gene has CDR1 MGHDK and CDR2 SYGVNS. In nucleotides, the CDR3 is TGTGCCAGCAGTGAAACCTTAGCGGGGGGAGAAGATACGCAGTATTTT. It encodes CASSETLAGGEDTQYF.

The chain uses TRBV7-6 and TRBJ1-1; D perhaps matches TRBD1 (5 bases). There are 13 residues in the CDR3. Trimming left V 5 bases short and J 1 base short, with 8 bases between. CDR1 is SGHVS, CDR2 FNYEAQ, per germline. DNA of the CDR3: TGTGCCAGCAGCCCGGGACCGAACACTGAAGCTTTCTTT. As protein: CASSPGPNTEAFF.

This chain links TRBV6-4 with TRBJ2-3; D is uncertain. Germline V gene lookup returns CDR1 MRHNA and CDR2 SNTAGT. The germline V and J ends were trimmed by 6 bases and 7 bases, with 11 bases remaining between them. The CDR3 totals 12 residues. The CDR3 reads CASSRIFHTQYF. The CDR3 region has the DNA TGTGCCAGCAGCCGGATCTTTCATACGCAGTATTTT.

The V gene is TRBV9, the J gene TRBJ1-3; D remains ambiguous. The CDR3 consists of 14 residues. Germline V gene data show CDR1 as SGDLS and CDR2 as YYNGEE. With 5 bases removed from V and 0 bases from J, the gap between germline ends came to 9 bases. CDR3 sequence: CASRASISGNTIYF. The CDR3 DNA follows: TGTGCCAGCAGGGCTTCGATCTCTGGAAACACCATATATTTT.

The chain links TRBV7-6 to TRBJ2-7, with a tentative D call TRBD1 (6 bases). Trimming left V 1 base short and J 1 base short, with 11 bases between. CDR3 size: 15 residues. Germline V gene sequence: CDR1 SGHVS, CDR2 FNYEAQ. This chain's CDR3 is CASSLEGGRSYEQYF. DNA for the CDR3: TGTGCCAGCAGCTTAGAAGGGGGTCGATCCTACGAGCAGTACTTC. The complete variable domain, with remaining parts taken from reference TRBV7-6 and TRBJ2-7, reads GAGVSQSPRYKVTKRGQDVALRCDPISGHVSLYWYRQALGQGPEFLTYFNYEAQQDKSGLPNDRFSAERPEGSISTLTIQRTEQRDSAMYRCASSLEGGRSYEQYFGPGTRLTVT.

CDR3 loop: CASSFRDSTEAFF. As DNA, the CDR3 is TGCGCCAGCAGCTTTAGGGACAGCACTGAAGCTTTCTTT. The genes are TRBV5-1 and TRBJ1-1, with TRBD1 matching over 7 bases. Germline V CDR1 and CDR2: SGHRS, YFSETQ. This CDR3 has 13 amino acids. The V and J ends lost 2 bases and 4 bases, in that order; junction bases with no gene match: 2.

This clone was observed a single time. The chain recombines TRBV5-1 with TRBJ1-6; a weak D match, TRBD1 (5 bases). The CDR3 has 15 amino acids. Trimming left V 4 bases short and J 10 bases short, with 18 bases between. Germline lookup yields CDR1 SGHRS and CDR2 YFSETQ. The CDR3 protein is CASSPGGVPESPLHF. The CDR3 nucleotides are TGCGCCAGCAGCCCTGGAGGGGTCCCCGAATCACCCCTCCACTTT.

The V and J genes are TRBV13 and TRBJ2-3; 10 nucleotides agree with TRBD2. CDR3 size: 15 residues. Losses at the gene ends were 6 bases for V and 5 bases for J; bases not matched to a gene: 8. The germline V gene encodes CDR1 PRHDT and CDR2 FYEKMQ (reference sequence). This chain's CDR3 is CASSSSGGARDTQYF. CDR3 bases: TGTGCCAGCAGTTCAAGCGGGGGGGCCAGAGATACGCAGTATTTT.

This clone was picked up one time. J is TRBJ2-7 and V is TRBV29-1, with a possible D match to TRBD2 (5 bases). The CDR3 runs to 12 residues. Germline V gene data show CDR1 as SQVTM and CDR2 as ANQGSEA. The V and J ends lost 5 bases and 3 bases respectively, with 11 bases between them. The CDR3 is CSVFAGDYEQYF. CDR3 coding DNA: TGCAGCGTTTTCGCCGGGGACTACGAGCAGTACTTC.

The rearrangement links TRBV6-5 to TRBJ2-3, with D perhaps matching TRBD2 (5 bases). CDR3 length equals 14 residues. The V end was cut by 7 bases, the J end by 3 bases, with 14 bases between. Germline lookup yields CDR1 MNHEY and CDR2 SVGAGI. The CDR3 reads CASTPGVGTDTQYF. In nucleotides, the CDR3 is TGTGCCAGCACTCCCGGGGTGGGGACAGATACGCAGTATTTT.

The V and J genes are TRBV5-6 and TRBJ1-5; maybe TRBD1 (6 bases). V was cut by 2 bases and J by 3 bases, with 18 bases left in between. The CDR3 sequence is 17 residues long. Germline CDR1 is SGHDT and CDR2 is YYEEEE. CDR3 nucleotides: TGTGCCAGCAGCTTCTCCCTGGCGGGGGGCTCCAATCAGCCCCAGCATTTT. Its protein product is CASSFSLAGGSNQPQHF. The full variable domain, with the rest looked up from reference TRBV5-6 and TRBJ1-5, is DAGVTQSPTHLIKTRGQQVTLRCSPKSGHDTVSWYQQALGQGPQFIFQYYEEEERQRGNFPDRFSGHQFPNYSSELNVNALLLGDSALYLCASSFSLAGGSNQPQHFGDGTRLSIL.

V gene TRBV11-1 combines with J gene TRBJ2-3, with TRBD1 identical over 9 bases. Germline V gene sequence: CDR1 SGHAT, CDR2 FQDESV (reference sequence). There are 15 residues in the CDR3. Trimming removed 5 bases from V and 3 bases from J; junction bases left unmatched: 6. The CDR3 DNA is TGTGCCAGCAGCCAGGGACAGGGATTAACAGATACGCAGTATTTT. This encodes CASSQGQGLTDTQYF.

The CDR3 bases are TGTGCCAGCAGTTCCTCGGCGACCTATGGCTACACCTTC. Protein product: CASSSSATYGYTF. The chain combines TRBV6-6 with TRBJ1-2; no definite D call. V dropped 4 bases and J dropped 4 bases, with 10 bases sitting between them. Germline V gene data show CDR1 as MNHNY and CDR2 as SVGAGI (reference sequence). This CDR3 region has 13 residues.